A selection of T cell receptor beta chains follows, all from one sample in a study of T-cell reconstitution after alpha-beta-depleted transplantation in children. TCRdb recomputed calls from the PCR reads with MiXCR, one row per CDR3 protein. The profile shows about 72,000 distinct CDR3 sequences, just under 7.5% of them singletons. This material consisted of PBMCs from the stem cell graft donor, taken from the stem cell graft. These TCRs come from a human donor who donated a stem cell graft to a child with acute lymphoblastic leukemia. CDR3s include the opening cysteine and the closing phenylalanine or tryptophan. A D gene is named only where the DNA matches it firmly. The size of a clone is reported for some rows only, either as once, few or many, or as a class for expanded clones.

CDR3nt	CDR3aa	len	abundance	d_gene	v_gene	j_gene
TGTGCCAGCAGCCCAGTTGATGGACAGGGAAACTATGGCTACACCTTC	CASSPVDGQGNYGYTF	16	-	TRBD1	TRBV28	TRBJ1-2
TGCAGTGCTAGAGCGGCCAATTTGACTAGCCTCTTCAATGAGCAGTTCTTC	CSARAANLTSLFNEQFF	17	-	TRBD2	TRBV20-1	TRBJ2-1
TGTGCCAGCACTCTCGAGGGCAGGCCCAATCAGCCCCAGCATTTT	CASTLEGRPNQPQHF	15	-	-	TRBV12-3/TRBV12-4	TRBJ1-5
TGCAGCGCCCGGACAGGGGACCCCTACGAGCAGTACTTC	CSARTGDPYEQYF	13	many	TRBD1	TRBV29-1	TRBJ2-7
TGCGCCAGCAGCTTGGCGGGACAGGGTTGGAATGAGCAGTTCTTC	CASSLAGQGWNEQFF	15	many	TRBD1	TRBV5-1	TRBJ2-1
TGCGCCAGCGGCCGGGACAGGGCGCTTCTCACTGAAGCTTTCTTT	CASGRDRALLTEAFF	15	many	TRBD1	TRBV5-1	TRBJ1-1
TGTGCCAGCAGCTTAATGAGGACCTCCTACAATGAGCAGTTCTTC	CASSLMRTSYNEQFF	15	many	-	TRBV7-3	TRBJ2-1
TGTGCCAGCAGTTACAAAGGACGGAAGTACGAGCAGTACTTC	CASSYKGRKYEQYF	14	many	-	TRBV6-5	TRBJ2-7
TGCAGCGTTGAAGATCAGGCCCCGAACACCGGGGAGCTGTTTTTT	CSVEDQAPNTGELFF	15	many	-	TRBV29-1	TRBJ2-2
TGTGCCAGCTATAGTAGCTCCTACGAGCAGTACTTC	CASYSSSYEQYF	12	many	-	TRBV27	TRBJ2-7
TGTGCCAGCAGTCCCATCGCGAGCGGGAGGAGTTACGAGCAGTACTTC	CASSPIASGRSYEQYF	16	many	TRBD2	TRBV6-5	TRBJ2-7
TGTGCCAGCAGTTTCCCAGGGGGCTTGGCCAAAAACATCCAGTACTTC	CASSFPGGLAKNIQYF	16	many	TRBD1	TRBV28	TRBJ2-4
TGCGCCAGCACGGTCGGCAGGGGGTACGAGCAGTACTTC	CASTVGRGYEQYF	13	many	TRBD1	TRBV5-1	TRBJ2-7
TGCAGCGTCTCAGGGAGTAGGGCTGAAGCTTTCTTT	CSVSGSRAEAFF	12	many	-	TRBV29-1	TRBJ1-1
TGCGCCAGCAGCTTGTTGGAGACCCAGTACTTC	CASSLLETQYF	11	many	-	TRBV5-1	TRBJ2-5
TGTGCCAGCAGCCAAGTATGGGGGTACGAGCAGTACTTC	CASSQVWGYEQYF	13	many	-	TRBV14	TRBJ2-7
TGTGCCAGCAGTTACGGAGGGGGGATCGATCAGCCCCAGCATTTT	CASSYGGGIDQPQHF	15	few	-	TRBV6-5	TRBJ1-5
TGCAGCGTTGGGGAAGGGAGGAGTTCACCCCTCCACTTT	CSVGEGRSSPLHF	13	many	-	TRBV29-1	TRBJ1-6
TGTGCCAGCAGCCGAGACCAGGGGCGGCATGGCTACACCTTC	CASSRDQGRHGYTF	14	many	-	TRBV9	TRBJ1-2
TGTGCCAGCAGTTACCCCCGCGGACAGGGGGCAGACGAGCAGTACTTC	CASSYPRGQGADEQYF	16	many	TRBD1	TRBV6-2/TRBV6-3	TRBJ2-7
TGTGCCAGCAGCCAAGTGGGGTCGAGATCCGAGCAGTACTTC	CASSQVGSRSEQYF	14	many	-	TRBV14	TRBJ2-7
TGTGCCAGCAGCTACCGACAGGGGGCGACCAACTCCTACGAGCAGTACTTC	CASSYRQGATNSYEQYF	17	many	TRBD1	TRBV7-2	TRBJ2-7
TGTGCCAGCAGCTCACAGGGGGCAGGCCAGCCCCAGCATTTT	CASSSQGAGQPQHF	14	few	TRBD1	TRBV7-2	TRBJ1-5
TGTGCCAGCATCCCTGGGGGGGACACCGGGGAGCTGTTTTTT	CASIPGGDTGELFF	14	many	TRBD2	TRBV6-2/TRBV6-3	TRBJ2-2
TGCGCCAGCAGCCAAAACCAGGGGATTACAACTAATGAAAAACTGTTTTTT	CASSQNQGITTNEKLFF	17	many	-	TRBV4-3	TRBJ1-4
TGTGCCAGCAGTTTGGTGCAGAGCACTGAAGCTTTCTTT	CASSLVQSTEAFF	13	many	-	TRBV27	TRBJ1-1